This T cell receptor (beta chain) was identified during a study of cytomegalovirus exposure and HLA in healthy donors. Study findings and constraints: Presence/absence analyses assumed roughly uniform sequencing depth across donors.

To note about this clone: The antigen is undetermined.

The PCR contained 60 Vbeta and 13 Jbeta primers. Sequencing used immunoSEQ multiplex PCR; TCRdb keeps in-frame clones, though not all of them. The table has 120,000 or so clones, 15% seen once. Sequencing was carried out using PBMCs. The receptor was isolated from a woman between 18 and 29 years old in good health and CMV-seronegative.

The CDR3 nucleotides are TGTGCCAGCAGTGGAGGGACAGGGTACTACGAGCAGTACTTC. Its translation is CASSGGTGYYEQYF. The gene calls are TRBV6-1 and TRBJ2-7; 9 nucleotides agree with TRBD1. Germline V gene lookup returns CDR1 MNHNS and CDR2 SASEGT. With 4 bases clipped from V and 3 bases from J, the junction kept 4 bases outside the gene matches. The CDR3 spans 14 residues.